Presented here are 30 T cell receptor beta chains from one specimen sequenced in a study of blood T cell repertoires in COVID-19. TCRdb's copy holds only in-frame clones and misses some; the assay was immunoSEQ multiplex PCR. The sample carries 250,000 to 350,000 clones, around 90% recorded once. The sample consisted of peripheral blood. The origin of the receptors is a woman between 40 and 55 years old who had recovered from COVID-19.

The chain has TRBV28 and TRBJ2-1; 9 bases line up with TRBD2. Germline V lookup: CDR1 MDHEN, CDR2 SYDVKM. Trimming cost V 5 bases and J 14 bases; bases outside gene matches: 13. The CDR3 has 14 residues. The CDR3 DNA follows: TGTGCCAGCAGTGGGACCGGGCGGAGCGGGAGGAAGTTCTTC. It is translated as CASSGTGRSGRKFF.

The chain is built from TRBV6-5 and TRBJ2-5; TRBD2 agrees at 8 bases. Unmatched junction bases numbered 8, after V lost 6 bases and J lost 5 bases. This CDR3 has 14 residues. Germline V gene sequence: CDR1 MNHEY, CDR2 SVGAGI. The CDR3 region is CASSPGLGGETQYF. For the CDR3, the DNA is TGTGCCAGCAGCCCGGGACTAGGCGGCGAGACCCAGTACTTC.

CDR3 loop: CASSYDPGGDTGELFF. The CDR3 coding sequence is TGCGCCAGCAGCTATGACCCCGGCGGGGACACCGGGGAGCTGTTTTTT. The chain couples TRBV5-1 to TRBJ2-2, with D possibly being TRBD2 (6 bases). CDR3 length: 16 residues. The germline V gene encodes CDR1 SGHRS and CDR2 YFSETQ. Trimming shortened V by 3 bases and J by 3 bases, and 15 bases separated the two germline ends.

The chain uses TRBV4-1 and TRBJ2-7; TRBD1 matches at 7 bases. Looked up from germline, CDR1 is MGHRA and CDR2 is YSYEKL. The J segment lost 0 bases and the V segment lost 0 bases, leaving 2 bases of the junction unmatched. CDR3 size: 15 residues. The DNA for the CDR3 is TGCGCCAGCAGCCAAGATGGGACAGTCTCCTACGAGCAGTACTTC. This codes for CASSQDGTVSYEQYF.

This chain uses TRBV10-2 with TRBJ1-5; 8 positions match TRBD1. After removal of 7 bases from V and 7 bases from J, the junction contained 9 bases not matched to a gene. Per germline, CDR1 WSHSY and CDR2 SAAADI. The CDR3 length is 14 residues. This chain's CDR3 is CASTQGAVGQPQHF. CDR3 in DNA: TGCGCCAGCACTCAGGGGGCGGTGGGCCAGCCCCAGCATTTT.

The sample holds one count of this clone. The V and J genes are TRBV25-1 and TRBJ2-1, with TRBD2 matching 14 bases. CDR1 is MGHDK and CDR2 is SYGVNS in the germline V gene. The CDR3 runs 16 residues. The V segment lost 8 bases and the J segment 7 bases; nucleotides outside the gene matches: 10. CDR3 sequence: CASETSGGGFGNEQFF. As DNA, the CDR3 is TGTGCCAGCGAGACTAGCGGGGGGGGTTTCGGGAATGAGCAGTTCTTC.

This sequence joins TRBV27 and TRBJ1-6; the D is unclear. The V gene's germline CDR1 is MNHEY and CDR2 SMNVEV (reference sequence). The CDR3 extends over 17 amino acids. V lost 5 bases, J lost 0 bases, and 14 bases lay in between. CDR3 protein: CASSPSGLSSYNSPLHF. The CDR3 nucleotides read TGTGCCAGCAGTCCGTCAGGACTTAGCTCCTATAATTCACCCCTCCACTTT.

The rearrangement links TRBV6-1 to TRBJ2-5, with D tentatively TRBD2 (5 bases). Trimming left V 0 bases short and J 5 bases short, with 10 bases between. This CDR3 spans 14 amino acids. Germline lookup yields CDR1 MNHNS and CDR2 SASEGT. The CDR3 DNA reads as TGTGCCAGCAGTGAAGCTTGGCAGCGGGAGACCCAGTACTTC. This encodes CASSEAWQRETQYF.

This clone was detected once. The chain combines TRBV18 with TRBJ1-2; tentatively, D is TRBD1 (5 bases). The germline V and J ends were trimmed by 3 bases and 5 bases, with 16 bases remaining between them. Germline V gives CDR1 KGHSH, CDR2 LQKENI. CDR3 size: 15 residues. CDR3 DNA sequence: TGTGCCAGCTCACCTCAGACGGCCCAGGGATATGGCTACACCTTC. This gives the protein CASSPQTAQGYGYTF.

The V gene is TRBV6-5, the J gene TRBJ1-1, with TRBD1 as a possible D gene (6 bases). The ends were cut back, 11 bases at V and 1 base at J, with 11 bases in the middle. CDR1 and CDR2 from the germline V gene are MNHEY and SVGAGI. The CDR3 contains 12 residues. The chain's CDR3 is CAAQTGNTEAFF. The CDR3 DNA reads as TGTGCCGCCCAGACAGGGAACACTGAAGCTTTCTTT.

The V call is TRBV30, the J call TRBJ1-5, with TRBD1 identical over 9 bases. The germline CDR1 and CDR2 sequences are GTSNPN and SVGIG (reference sequence). V trimming: 2 bases; J trimming: 7 bases; junction bases outside the gene matches: 3. The CDR3 contains 13 residues. The CDR3 bases are TGTGCCTGGAGTTCGGGACAGGGCCAGCCCCAGCATTTT. Translating it yields CAWSSGQGQPQHF.

Here the CDR3 DNA reads TGTGCCAGCAGCAAAGTAGGACAGCAGGATGCAACTAATGAAAAACTGTTTTTT. Translated, it gives CASSKVGQQDATNEKLFF. This chain links TRBV21-1 with TRBJ1-4; the table's D gene call, TRBD1, was not cross checked with the DNA. TRBV21-1 is deemed a pseudogene. CDR3 size: 18 residues.

This chain joins TRBV29-1 and TRBJ2-2, with D uncertain. The V and J ends lost 4 bases and 1 base respectively, with 4 bases between them. This CDR3 comprises 12 residues. CDR1 SQVTM and CDR2 ANQGSEA come from the germline V gene. This CDR3 reads CSVGGNTGELFF. The CDR3 DNA reads TGCAGCGTTGGCGGGAACACCGGGGAGCTGTTTTTT.

The gene calls are TRBV7-8 and TRBJ2-5; 8 positions match TRBD2. The length of the CDR3 is 14 residues. CDR1 SGHVS and CDR2 FQNEAQ come from the germline V gene. With V trimmed by 2 bases and J by 4 bases, 3 bases remained unmatched. In DNA, the CDR3 is TGTGCCAGCAGCTTATTTCTAGCGGGAGAGACCCAGTACTTC. Protein product: CASSLFLAGETQYF.

The J gene is TRBJ1-1, the V gene TRBV5-1; 7 nucleotides align to TRBD1. CDR1 is SGHRS, CDR2 YFSETQ, per germline. V was pared by 0 bases and J by 0 bases, with 11 bases of the junction left unmatched. CDR3 length equals 18 residues. The CDR3 here is CASSLAAGGIRLNTEAFF. The CDR3 bases are TGCGCCAGCAGCTTGGCCGCAGGGGGGATACGCCTGAACACTGAAGCTTTCTTT.

CDR3 nucleotides: TGTGCCAGCAACGACCCGGGGGAAGCTTTCTTT. It yields the protein CASNDPGEAFF. The gene calls are TRBV6-5 and TRBJ1-1, with D unresolved. The CDR3 runs 11 residues. In germline, CDR1 is MNHEY, CDR2 SVGAGI. The germline V and J ends were trimmed by 7 bases and 8 bases, with 11 bases remaining between them.

The chain employs TRBV2 and TRBJ1-4; D perhaps matches TRBD1 (5 bases). CDR1 and CDR2 from the germline V gene are SNHLY and FYNNEI. Trimming left V 6 bases short and J 3 bases short, with 20 bases between. CDR3 size: 17 residues. The CDR3 here is CASSFSPPGEANEKLFF. CDR3 in DNA: TGTGCCAGCAGCTTTTCCCCCCCGGGGGAGGCTAATGAAAAACTGTTTTTT.

The chain uses TRBV5-1 and TRBJ2-1; TRBD2 aligns across 9 bases. The CDR3 runs to 16 residues. V dropped 1 base and J dropped 2; count of bases not matched to a gene: 4. Germline CDR1 and CDR2: SGHRS and YFSETQ. The CDR3, as DNA: TGCGCCAGCAGCTTGCGGCTAGCGGGGACCTACAATGAGCAGTTCTTC. As protein: CASSLRLAGTYNEQFF.

The J gene is TRBJ2-1, the V gene TRBV24-1; 7 bases match TRBD2. The V segment lost 3 bases and the J segment 6 bases; nucleotides outside the gene matches: 13. This CDR3 has 17 amino acids. Germline CDR1 and CDR2: KGHDR and SFDVKD. The CDR3 region has the DNA TGTGCCACCAGTGATGTATCTAGCGGTGGGAGCCTCAATGAGCAGTTCTTC. The encoded protein is CATSDVSSGGSLNEQFF.

The rearrangement joins TRBV29-1 to TRBJ1-2; D unresolved. CDR1 and CDR2 from the germline V gene are SQVTM and ANQGSEA. This CDR3 is 11 amino acids long. Between the trimmed V and J ends, which lost 6 bases and 8 bases, there was a span of 13 bases. The CDR3 DNA is TGCAGCGTCTCCCCAGGTTGGGGCTACACCTTC. This encodes CSVSPGWGYTF. Together with reference TRBV29-1 and TRBJ1-2, the CDR3 gives the full variable domain: SAVISQKPSRDICQRGTSLTIQCQVDSQVTMMFWYRQQPGQSLTLIATANQGSEATYESGFVIDKFPISRPNLTFSTLTVSNMSPEDSSIYLCSVSPGWGYTFGSGTRLTVV.

V and J are TRBV10-2 and TRBJ2-7; TRBD2 agrees at 11 bases. V was pared by 7 bases and J by 0 bases, with 5 bases of the junction left unmatched. The CDR3 covers 15 residues. From germline, CDR1 is WSHSY and CDR2 SAAADI. The DNA of the CDR3 is TGCGCCAGCACTGATACTAGCGGGAGCTCCTACGAGCAGTACTTC. Protein product: CASTDTSGSSYEQYF.

The V and J genes are TRBV27 and TRBJ2-2; D gene uncertain. Trimming left V 4 bases short and J 2 bases short, with 5 bases between. CDR1 and CDR2 (germline): MNHEY, SMNVEV (reference sequence). This CDR3 is 13 amino acids long. The CDR3 loop reads CASSSRNTGELFF. The DNA of the CDR3 is TGTGCCAGCAGTTCCAGAAACACCGGGGAGCTGTTTTTT.

This clone occurred once. V usage is TRBV21-1 and J usage is TRBJ2-1; the D call TRBD2 from the table was never checked on the DNA. TRBV21-1 is given as a pseudogene. The CDR3 consists of 17 residues. The CDR3 protein is CASSKEEVLPRDNEQFF. DNA of the CDR3: TGTGCCAGCAGCAAAGAGGAGGTACTACCTAGGGACAATGAGCAGTTCTTC.

This chain uses TRBV7-6 with TRBJ2-7, with 7 bases identical to TRBD1. Germline V lookup: CDR1 SGHVS, CDR2 FNYEAQ. The length of the CDR3 is 16 residues. Trimming took 1 base from V and 2 from J; bases not matched to a gene: 8. In nucleotides, the CDR3 is TGTGCCAGCAGCTTAGGCATGACAGGGCCACCCTACGAGCAGTACTTC. The encoded protein is CASSLGMTGPPYEQYF.

This clone has a handful of counts. This chain uses TRBV24-1 with TRBJ2-5; D might be TRBD1 (5 bases). The V end was cut by 5 bases, the J end by 4 bases, with 10 bases between. CDR1 and CDR2 from the germline V gene are KGHDR and SFDVKD. CDR3 length: 13 residues. The CDR3 DNA follows: TGTGCCACCAGTGTGGGGCATTCAGAGACCCAGTACTTC. Translated: CATSVGHSETQYF.

This sequence joins TRBV4-2 and TRBJ2-7; 14 bases line up with TRBD2. Germline trimming cut 0 bases from V and 6 bases from J; bases unmatched to any gene: 1. The CDR3 is made up of 15 amino acids. CDR1 is LGHNA and CDR2 is YNFKEQ in the germline V gene. The CDR3 DNA sequence: TGTGCCAGCAGCCAAGAGGGACTAGCGGGAGCCGAGCAGTACTTC. Amino acids: CASSQEGLAGAEQYF.

The gene calls are TRBV7-8 and TRBJ2-1, with 13 bases identical to TRBD2. CDR1 and CDR2 from the germline V gene are SGHVS and FQNEAQ. V was clipped by 5 bases and J by 5 bases; unmatched bases: 9. The CDR3 has 17 residues. CDR3: CASSPRTSGRSHNEQFF. The CDR3 nucleotides read TGTGCCAGCAGCCCACGGACTAGCGGGAGAAGTCACAATGAGCAGTTCTTC.

V usage is TRBV7-3 and J usage is TRBJ2-2; 11 bases agree with TRBD2. This CDR3 has 18 amino acids. J lost 2 bases, V lost 5 bases, and 10 bases had no gene match. Looked up from germline, CDR1 is SGHTA and CDR2 is FQGTGA. The CDR3 sequence: CASSAFPGLAVNTGELFF. DNA of the CDR3: TGTGCCAGCAGCGCTTTCCCGGGACTAGCGGTTAACACCGGGGAGCTGTTTTTT. Filled out from reference TRBV7-3 and TRBJ2-2, the complete variable domain reads GAGVSQTPSNKVTEKGKYVELRCDPISGHTALYWYRQSLGQGPEFLIYFQGTGAADDSGLPNDRFFAVRPEGSVSTLKIQRTERGDSAVYLCASSAFPGLAVNTGELFFGEGSRLTVL.

This clone was seen just once. The rearrangement uses TRBV4-2 and TRBJ2-3, with TRBD2 matching 8 bases. V shed 0 bases, J shed 3 bases, and the junction held 5 bases outside the gene matches. The germline V gene has CDR1 LGHNA and CDR2 YNFKEQ. The CDR3 length is 16 residues. As DNA, the CDR3 is TGTGCCAGCAGCCAAGAAAGGGCTAGCGGGACAGATACGCAGTATTTT. This codes for CASSQERASGTDTQYF.

The gene calls are TRBV10-1 and TRBJ2-3; tentative D call: TRBD2 (6 bases). The CDR3 totals 14 residues. Germline assignment: CDR1 WNHNN and CDR2 SYGVQD (reference sequence). V lost 3 bases and J 4 bases, leaving 11 bases between the germline ends. This CDR3 reads CASSETAGADTQYF. The CDR3 nucleotides are TGCGCCAGCAGTGAAACAGCGGGCGCAGATACGCAGTATTTT.